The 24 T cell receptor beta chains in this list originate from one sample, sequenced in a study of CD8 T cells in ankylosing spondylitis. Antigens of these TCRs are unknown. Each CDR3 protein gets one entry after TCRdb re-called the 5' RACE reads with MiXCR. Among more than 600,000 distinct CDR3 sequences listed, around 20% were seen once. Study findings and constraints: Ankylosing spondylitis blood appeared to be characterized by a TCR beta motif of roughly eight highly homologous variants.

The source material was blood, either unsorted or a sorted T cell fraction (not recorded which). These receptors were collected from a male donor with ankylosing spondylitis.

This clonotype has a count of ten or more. The CDR3: CASSQVDLGFRYNEQFF. CDR3 bases: TGCGCCAGCAGCCAAGTAGATCTTGGATTCAGGTACAATGAGCAGTTCTTC. The rearrangement joins TRBV4-1 to TRBJ2-1; no reliable D call. The CDR3 is made up of 17 amino acids. V lost 1 base, J lost 4 bases, and 17 bases lay in between. Germline loops: CDR1 MGHRA, CDR2 YSYEKL.

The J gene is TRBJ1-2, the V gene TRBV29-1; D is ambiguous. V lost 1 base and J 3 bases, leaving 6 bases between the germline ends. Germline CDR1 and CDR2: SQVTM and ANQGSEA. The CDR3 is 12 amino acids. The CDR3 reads CSVEGRHYGYTF. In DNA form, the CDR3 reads TGCAGCGTTGAAGGACGCCACTATGGCTACACCTTC.

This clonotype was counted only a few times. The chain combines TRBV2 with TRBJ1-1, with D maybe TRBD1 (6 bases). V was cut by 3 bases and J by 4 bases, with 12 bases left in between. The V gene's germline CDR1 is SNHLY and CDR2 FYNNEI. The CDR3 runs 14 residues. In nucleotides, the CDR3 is TGTGCCAGCAGTGATACAGGGTACGCCACTGAAGCTTTCTTT. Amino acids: CASSDTGYATEAFF.

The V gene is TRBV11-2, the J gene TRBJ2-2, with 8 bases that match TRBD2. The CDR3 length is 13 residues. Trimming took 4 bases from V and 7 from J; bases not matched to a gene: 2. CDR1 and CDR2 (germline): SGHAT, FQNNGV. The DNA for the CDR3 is TGTGCCAGCAGCTCCGGGACTAGCGGGGAGCTGTTTTTT. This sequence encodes CASSSGTSGELFF.

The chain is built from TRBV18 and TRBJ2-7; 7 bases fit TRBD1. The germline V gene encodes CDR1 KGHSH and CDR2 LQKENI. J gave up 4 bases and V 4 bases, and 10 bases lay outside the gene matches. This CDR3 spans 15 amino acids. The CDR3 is CASSLGQEAGYEQYF. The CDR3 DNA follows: TGTGCCAGCTCACTAGGACAGGAGGCTGGTTACGAGCAGTACTTC.

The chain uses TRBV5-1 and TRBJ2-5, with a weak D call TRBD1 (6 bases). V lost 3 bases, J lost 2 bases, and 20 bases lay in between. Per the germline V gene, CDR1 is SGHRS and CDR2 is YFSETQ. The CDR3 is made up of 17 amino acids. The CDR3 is CASSSVPIHRAQETQYF. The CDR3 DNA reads TGCGCCAGCAGCTCCGTACCCATTCACAGGGCTCAAGAGACCCAGTACTTC. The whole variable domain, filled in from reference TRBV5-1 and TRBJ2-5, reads KAGVTQTPRYLIKTRGQQVTLSCSPISGHRSVSWYQQTPGQGLQFLFEYFSETQRNKGNFPGRFSGRQFSNSRSEMNVSTLELGDSALYLCASSSVPIHRAQETQYFGPGTRLLVL.

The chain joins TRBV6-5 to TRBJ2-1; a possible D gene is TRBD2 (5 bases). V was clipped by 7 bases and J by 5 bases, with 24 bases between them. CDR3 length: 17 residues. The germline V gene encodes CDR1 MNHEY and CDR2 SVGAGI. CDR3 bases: TGTGCCAGCACCTTACTCGGCGGAAGCGGATCAAACAATGAGCAGTTCTTC. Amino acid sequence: CASTLLGGSGSNNEQFF.

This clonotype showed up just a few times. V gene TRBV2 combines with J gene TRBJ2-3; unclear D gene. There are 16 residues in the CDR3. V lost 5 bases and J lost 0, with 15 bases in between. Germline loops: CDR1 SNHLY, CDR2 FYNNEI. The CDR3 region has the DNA TGTGCCAGCAGTCGTGCCTTTAGGCCTAGCACAGATACGCAGTATTTT. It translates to CASSRAFRPSTDTQYF.

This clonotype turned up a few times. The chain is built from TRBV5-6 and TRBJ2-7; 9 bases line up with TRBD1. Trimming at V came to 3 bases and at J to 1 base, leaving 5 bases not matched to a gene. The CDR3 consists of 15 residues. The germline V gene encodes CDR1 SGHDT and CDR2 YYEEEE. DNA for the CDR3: TGTGCCAGCAGCTGGCCGACAGGGGGTTCCTACGAGCAGTACTTC. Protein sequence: CASSWPTGGSYEQYF.

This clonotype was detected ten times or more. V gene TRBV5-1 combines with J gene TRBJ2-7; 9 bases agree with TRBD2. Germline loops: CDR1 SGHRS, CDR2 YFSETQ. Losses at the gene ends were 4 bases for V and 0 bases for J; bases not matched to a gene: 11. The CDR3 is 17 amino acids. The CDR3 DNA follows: TGCGCCAGCAGCACCGGACTAGCGAGACTAAGCTCCTACGAGCAGTACTTC. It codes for CASSTGLARLSSYEQYF.

CDR3 DNA: TGTGCTAGTGGTGCCGACAGGGTTTACACCGGGGAGCTGTTTTTT. Residues: CASGADRVYTGELFF. The chain employs TRBV12-5 and TRBJ2-2; 7 bases match TRBD1. V shed 5 bases and J 3 bases; nucleotides not matched to a gene: 6. The CDR3 length is 15 residues. CDR1 LGHNT and CDR2 FRNRAP come from the germline V gene.

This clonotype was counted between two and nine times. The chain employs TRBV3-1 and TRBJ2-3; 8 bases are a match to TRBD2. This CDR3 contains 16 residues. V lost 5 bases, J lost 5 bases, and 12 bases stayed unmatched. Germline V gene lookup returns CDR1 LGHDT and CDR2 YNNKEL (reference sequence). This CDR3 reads CASSSDSRGGRDTQYF. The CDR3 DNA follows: TGTGCCAGCAGCTCAGACAGTCGGGGGGGCCGAGATACGCAGTATTTT.

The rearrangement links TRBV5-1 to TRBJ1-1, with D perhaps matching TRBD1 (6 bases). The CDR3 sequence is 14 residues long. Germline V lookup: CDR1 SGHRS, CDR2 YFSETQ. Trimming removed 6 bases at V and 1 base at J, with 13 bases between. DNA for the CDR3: TGCGCCAGCACTACCGCAGGGGCGAACACTGAAGCTTTCTTT. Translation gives CASTTAGANTEAFF. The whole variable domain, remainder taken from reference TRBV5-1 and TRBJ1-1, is KAGVTQTPRYLIKTRGQQVTLSCSPISGHRSVSWYQQTPGQGLQFLFEYFSETQRNKGNFPGRFSGRQFSNSRSEMNVSTLELGDSALYLCASTTAGANTEAFFGQGTRLTVV.

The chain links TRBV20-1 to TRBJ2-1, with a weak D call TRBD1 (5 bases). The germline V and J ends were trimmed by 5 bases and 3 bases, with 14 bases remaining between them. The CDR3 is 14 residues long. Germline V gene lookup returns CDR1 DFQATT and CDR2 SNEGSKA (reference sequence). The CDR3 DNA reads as TGCAGTGCTCTTCCTGGGGCCGACTACAATGAGCAGTTCTTC. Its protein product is CSALPGADYNEQFF.

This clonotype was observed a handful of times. The CDR3 nucleotides are TGCGCCAGCAGCCAAGGGGCCAACCAGCCCCAGCATTTT. Encoded protein: CASSQGANQPQHF. The chain combines TRBV4-1 with TRBJ1-5; D gene uncertain. The CDR3 runs to 13 residues. V gave up 1 base and J gave up 7 bases, with 8 bases separating them. Germline assignment: CDR1 MGHRA and CDR2 YSYEKL.

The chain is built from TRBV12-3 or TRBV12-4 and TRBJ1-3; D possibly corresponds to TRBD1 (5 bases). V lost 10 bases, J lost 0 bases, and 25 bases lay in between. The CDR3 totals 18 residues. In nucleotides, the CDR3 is TGTGCCATCAGCCAGAAAAGGGACCCCAGGAGCTCTGGAAACACCATATATTTT. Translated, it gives CAISQKRDPRSSGNTIYF.

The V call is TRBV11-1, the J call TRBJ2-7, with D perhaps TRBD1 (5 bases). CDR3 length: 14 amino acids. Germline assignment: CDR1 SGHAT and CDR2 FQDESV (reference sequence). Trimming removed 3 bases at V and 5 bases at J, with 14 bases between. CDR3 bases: TGTGCCAGCAGCTTCATCCCAGGGTGGCACGAGCAGTACTTC. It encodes CASSFIPGWHEQYF.

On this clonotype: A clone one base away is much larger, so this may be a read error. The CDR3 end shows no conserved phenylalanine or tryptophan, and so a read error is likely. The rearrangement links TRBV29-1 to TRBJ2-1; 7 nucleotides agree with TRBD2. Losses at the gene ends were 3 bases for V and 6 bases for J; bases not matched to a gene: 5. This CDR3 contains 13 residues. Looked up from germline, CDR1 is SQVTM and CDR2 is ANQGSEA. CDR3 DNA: TGCAGCGTTGACGCACTAGCGAGCAATGAGCAGTTCATC. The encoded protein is CSVDALASNEQFI.

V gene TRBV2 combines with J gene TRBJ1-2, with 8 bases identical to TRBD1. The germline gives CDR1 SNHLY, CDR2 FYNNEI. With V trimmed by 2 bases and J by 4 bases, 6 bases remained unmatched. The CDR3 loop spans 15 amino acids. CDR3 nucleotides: TGTGCCAGCAGTGAATGGTCAGGGGGCAGCTATGGCTACACCTTC. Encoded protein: CASSEWSGGSYGYTF. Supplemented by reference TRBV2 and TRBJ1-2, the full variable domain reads EPEVTQTPSHQVTQMGQEVILRCVPISNHLYFYWYRQILGQKVEFLVSFYNNEISEKSEIFDDQFSVERPDGSNFTLKIRSTKLEDSAMYFCASSEWSGGSYGYTFGSGTRLTVV.

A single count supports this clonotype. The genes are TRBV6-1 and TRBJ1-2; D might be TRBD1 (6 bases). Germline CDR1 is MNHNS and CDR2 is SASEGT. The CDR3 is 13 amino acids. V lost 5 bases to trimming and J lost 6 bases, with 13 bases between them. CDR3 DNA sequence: TGTGCCAGCAGTCGACAGGTGAACAATGGCTACACCTTC. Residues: CASSRQVNNGYTF.

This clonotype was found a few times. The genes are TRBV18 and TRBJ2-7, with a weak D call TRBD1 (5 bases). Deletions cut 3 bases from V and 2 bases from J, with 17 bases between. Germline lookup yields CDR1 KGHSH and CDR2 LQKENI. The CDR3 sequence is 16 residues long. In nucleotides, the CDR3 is TGTGCCAGCTCACCTAGACAGCCCCCTCAAGCCTACGAGCAGTACTTC. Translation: CASSPRQPPQAYEQYF. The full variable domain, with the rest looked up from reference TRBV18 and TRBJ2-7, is NAGVMQNPRHLVRRRGQEARLRCSPMKGHSHVYWYRQLPEEGLKFMVYLQKENIIDESGMPKERFSAEFPKEGPSILRIQQVVRGDSAAYFCASSPRQPPQAYEQYFGPGTRLTVT.

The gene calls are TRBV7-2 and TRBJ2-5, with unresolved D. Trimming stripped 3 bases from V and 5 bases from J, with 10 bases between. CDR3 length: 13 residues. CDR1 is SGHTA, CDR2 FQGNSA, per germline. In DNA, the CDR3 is TGTGCCAGCAGCTTGGGCCTTCATGAGACCCAGTACTTC. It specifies CASSLGLHETQYF.

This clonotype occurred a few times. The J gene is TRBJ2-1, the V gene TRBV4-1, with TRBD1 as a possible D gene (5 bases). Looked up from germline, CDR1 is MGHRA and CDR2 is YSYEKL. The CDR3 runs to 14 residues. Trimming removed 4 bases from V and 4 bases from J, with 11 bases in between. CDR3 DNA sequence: TGCGCCAGCAGCCTACAGGATCCATACAATGAGCAGTTCTTC. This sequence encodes CASSLQDPYNEQFF.

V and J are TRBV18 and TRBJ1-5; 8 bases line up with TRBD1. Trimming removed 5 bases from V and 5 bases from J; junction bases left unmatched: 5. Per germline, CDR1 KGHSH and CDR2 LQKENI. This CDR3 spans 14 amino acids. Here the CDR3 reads CASSGDRGDQPQHF. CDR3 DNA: TGTGCCAGCTCAGGCGACAGGGGTGATCAGCCCCAGCATTTT. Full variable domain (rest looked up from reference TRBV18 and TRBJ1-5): NAGVMQNPRHLVRRRGQEARLRCSPMKGHSHVYWYRQLPEEGLKFMVYLQKENIIDESGMPKERFSAEFPKEGPSILRIQQVVRGDSAAYFCASSGDRGDQPQHFGDGTRLSIL.